These T cell receptor beta chains were read from a single sample in a study of blood T cell repertoires in COVID-19. Using immunoSEQ multiplex PCR, the repertoire was profiled, and TCRdb retains in-frame clones only, with some absent. The sample records around 160,000 clones, around 80% being singletons. The sequenced sample consisted of PBMCs or T cells enriched from blood (not recorded which). Receptors originate from a man aged 45-65 years who had recovered from COVID-19. CDR3s include the opening cysteine and the closing phenylalanine or tryptophan. Fields, in order: D gene, CDR3 length, J gene, V gene, clone size, CDR3 DNA, CDR3 protein. D genes are given only for firm matches. Rows may omit the clone size; those that give it use once, few, many or a size class.

>.|14|TRBJ1-6|TRBV5-3|.
TGTGCCAGAAGCTTTACAGGGTGCCGGTCACCCCTCCACTTT
CARSFTGCRSPLHF
>.|14|TRBJ1-1|TRBV7-2|few
TGTGCCAGCAGCCTGACAACTTTGAACACTGAAGCTTTCTTT
CASSLTTLNTEAFF
>TRBD1|15|TRBJ1-5|TRBV7-9|.
TGTGCCAGCAGCGAACAGGGGGCGGGCAATCAGCCCCAGCATTTT
CASSEQGAGNQPQHF
>TRBD1|13|TRBJ2-7|TRBV7-2|.
TGTGCCAGCAGCTATCTACAGGGGTACGAGCAGTACTTC
CASSYLQGYEQYF
>TRBD1|19|TRBJ1-3|TRBV18|.
TGTGCCAGCTCACCCTCTGGGACAGGGGGCTTCCTCTCTGGAAACACCATATATTTT
CASSPSGTGGFLSGNTIYF
>.|14|TRBJ2-7|TRBV6-5|.
TGTGCCAGCTCCGCGACATCGTTCTCCTACGAGCAGTACTTC
CASSATSFSYEQYF
>TRBD2|15|TRBJ2-4|TRBV14|.
TGTGCCAGCAGCCAAGAACTGGCGGGGGGAAACATTCAGTACTTC
CASSQELAGGNIQYF
>.|16|TRBJ2-1|TRBV1|once
TGCACCAGCAGCCATCAGAGACTAGCGGGCTACAATGAGCAGTTCTTC
CTSSHQRLAGYNEQFF
>.|16|TRBJ2-3|TRBV7-2|.
TGTGCCAGCAGCTTTGTTCGGGGGGCCAGGACAGATACGCAGTATTTT
CASSFVRGARTDTQYF
>TRBD1|15|TRBJ2-7|TRBV24-1|.
TGTGCCACCAGTGATGGGGGGACAGGCCACTACGAGCAGTACTTC
CATSDGGTGHYEQYF
>TRBD1|15|TRBJ2-5|TRBV5-1|.
TGCGCCAGCAGCCCATATTTGGACAGGGGAGAGACCCAGTACTTC
CASSPYLDRGETQYF
>TRBD2|17|TRBJ2-3|TRBV9|.
TGTGCCAGCAGCGTAGAATCGGCGGGGGGGTGGCCAGATACGCAGTATTTT
CASSVESAGGWPDTQYF
>.|14|TRBJ2-5|TRBV9|.
TGTGCCAGCAGCCCGGAGGGACAGATAGAGACCCAGTACTTC
CASSPEGQIETQYF
>TRBD2|18|TRBJ2-3|TRBV18|once
TGTGCCAGCTCACCCAAACCGACTAGCGGGAGCGCTCAGAATACGCAGTATTTT
CASSPKPTSGSAQNTQYF
>TRBD2|14|TRBJ2-3|TRBV7-2|.
TGTGCCAGCAGCTTAGTCGGGGGGGGAAATACGCAGTATTTT
CASSLVGGGNTQYF
>.|14|TRBJ2-3|TRBV9|few
TGTGCCAGCAGCCCTTTGGCCTCTTGGGATACGCAGTATTTT
CASSPLASWDTQYF
>TRBD2|17|TRBJ2-7|TRBV27|.
TGTGCCAGCAGCCCCTTCGCAAGAGCGGGGGCGGCCTACGAGCAGTACTTC
CASSPFARAGAAYEQYF
>TRBD1|15|TRBJ1-1|TRBV5-5|.
TGTGCCAGCAGAATTCAGGGGGCGCGCGACACTGAAGCTTTCTTT
CASRIQGARDTEAFF
>TRBD1|15|TRBJ1-5|TRBV5-1|.
TGCGCCAGCAGCCCTAGGACAGGGACCGATCAGCCCCAGCATTTT
CASSPRTGTDQPQHF
>TRBD1|16|TRBJ2-4|TRBV27|.
TGTGCCAGCAGGAGAGACAGGGAAATAGCCAAAAACATTCAGTACTTC
CASRRDREIAKNIQYF
>.|13|TRBJ2-2|TRBV28|.
TGTGCCAGCATCCAGGGGCGGACCGGGGAGCTGTTTTTT
CASIQGRTGELFF
>TRBD2|17|TRBJ2-7|TRBV27|.
TGTGCCAGCAGTCCTGGACTAGCGGGGGGGCCAAGTTCCGAGCAGTACTTC
CASSPGLAGGPSSEQYF
>.|13|TRBJ2-7|TRBV5-1|.
TGCGCCAGCAGCTTTGGCGGGGTTTACGAGCAGTACTTC
CASSFGGVYEQYF
>.|14|TRBJ1-1|TRBV7-2|.
TGTGCCAGCAGCCCAACCAGACAGGCCACTGAAGCTTTCTTT
CASSPTRQATEAFF
>.|14|TRBJ1-2|TRBV24-1|.
TGTGCCACCAGTGACCTTACAGGAGACTATGGCTACACCTTC
CATSDLTGDYGYTF
>TRBD1|16|TRBJ1-5|TRBV2|.
TGTGCCAGCAGCGCGGACAGGGGGCCCAGAAATCCGCCCCAGCATTTT
CASSADRGPRNPPQHF
>TRBD2|14|TRBJ2-1|TRBV14|.
TGTGCCAGCAAACCTAGCGGGGGGGTGAATGAGCAGTTCTTC
CASKPSGGVNEQFF
>.|15|TRBJ1-5|TRBV19|.
TGTGCCAGTAGTATCAGGCAAAGAAGCAATCAGCCCCAGCATTTT
CASSIRQRSNQPQHF
>TRBD1|14|TRBJ1-4|TRBV28|.
TGTGCCAGCACCAAACAGGGGGGATACGAAAAACTGTTTTTT
CASTKQGGYEKLFF
>TRBD1|15|TRBJ2-5|TRBV7-8|once
TGTGCCAGCAGCTCGTATGGACAGGGACAAGAGACCCAGTACTTC
CASSSYGQGQETQYF
>TRBD2|16|TRBJ2-1|TRBV5-1|.
TGCGCCAGCGTGGGCGGCGGGAGAACGTCCTACAATGAGCAGTTCTTC
CASVGGGRTSYNEQFF
>.|15|TRBJ1-2|TRBV14|once
TGTGCCAGCAGCCAAGTGGTACAGCAATTCAGGGGCTACACCTTC
CASSQVVQQFRGYTF
>TRBD2|15|TRBJ2-2|TRBV6-4|few
TGTGCCAGCAGGGGACTAGCGGGGGACACCGGGGAGCTGTTTTTT
CASRGLAGDTGELFF
>.|14|TRBJ1-3|TRBV27|.
TGTGCCAGCAGGAAGACAGCCTCTGGAAACACCATATATTTT
CASRKTASGNTIYF
>.|11|TRBJ1-6|TRBV5-6|.
TGTGCCAGCAGCGCGAGCCAGCGCCTCCACTTT
CASSASQRLHF
>.|14|TRBJ1-4|TRBV5-1|.
TGCGCCAGCAGCTTCCGGGACATAGATGAAAAACTGTTTTTT
CASSFRDIDEKLFF
>.|16|TRBJ1-1|TRBV5-1|.
TGCGCCAGCAGCTTGGAGCTAATCAGGGCGAACACTGAAGCTTTCTTT
CASSLELIRANTEAFF
>.|13|TRBJ2-7|TRBV19|.
TGTGCCAGTAGTATAGTTCGGACGGGAGAGCAGTACTTC
CASSIVRTGEQYF
>TRBD2|17|TRBJ2-3|TRBV27|.
TGTGCCAGCAGTACCACTAGCGGGGGGGCCCCCCCAGATACGCAGTATTTT
CASSTTSGGAPPDTQYF
>.|14|TRBJ2-2|TRBV19|.
TGTGCCAGTAGTATAGCAACGGGGTCCGGGGAGCTGTTTTTT
CASSIATGSGELFF
>TRBD2|16|TRBJ2-1|TRBV5-1|.
TGCGCCAGCAGCTTGGCCCTAGCGGGGCTTAACAATGAGCAGTTCTTC
CASSLALAGLNNEQFF
>.|15|TRBJ1-3|TRBV5-1|.
TGCGCCAGCAGCCCTGCGGGGGCCTCTGGAAACACCATATATTTT
CASSPAGASGNTIYF
>TRBD2|15|TRBJ2-2|TRBV5-4|.
TGTGCCAGCAGCTTCGGACTAGAGAACACCGGGGAGCTGTTTTTT
CASSFGLENTGELFF
>TRBD1|15|TRBJ2-1|TRBV27|.
TGTGCCAGCAGTACTCGACAGGGCCCGGTCAATGAGCAGTTCTTC
CASSTRQGPVNEQFF
>TRBD1|15|TRBJ1-1|TRBV7-2|.
TGTGCCAGCAGCCCGACAGGGGGCGCAAACACTGAAGCTTTCTTT
CASSPTGGANTEAFF
>TRBD2|18|TRBJ2-1|TRBV3-1/TRBV3-2|.
TGTGCCAGCAGCCAAACGAACGTCCGGGGGGGGTGGTACAATGAGCAGTTCTTC
CASSQTNVRGGWYNEQFF
>.|14|TRBJ1-4|TRBV30|.
TGTGCCTGGAGTCCTGGACTGGTAAATGAAAAACTGTTTTTT
CAWSPGLVNEKLFF
>.|11|TRBJ2-5|TRBV20-1|.
TGCAGTGCTAGAGTTGGAGGGACGGAGTACTTC
CSARVGGTEYF
>TRBD1|14|TRBJ2-2|TRBV24-1|once
TGTGCCACCTTGGACAGGGGCAGTACCGGGGAGCTGTTTTTT
CATLDRGSTGELFF
>.|15|TRBJ1-1|TRBV19|.
TGTGCCAGTAGAGATCCCGGGGGGGAGAACACTGAAGCTTTCTTT
CASRDPGGENTEAFF
>TRBD2|14|TRBJ2-3|TRBV28|.
TGTGCCAGCAGCTCACGGGGGGGAGGCGATACGCAGTATTTT
CASSSRGGGDTQYF
>.|15|TRBJ2-7|TRBV7-2|once
TGTGCCAGCAGCTTAGCGAGTAGGGGCTCCTACGAGCAGTACTTC
CASSLASRGSYEQYF
>.|12|TRBJ1-2|TRBV29-1|.
TGCAGCGTTGAAGACAGGGACTATGGCTACACCTTC
CSVEDRDYGYTF
>TRBD2|15|TRBJ2-7|TRBV5-1|few
TGCGCCAGCAGCTTGGGAGGTAGCGGGATCTACGAGCAGTACTTC
CASSLGGSGIYEQYF
>.|13|TRBJ2-3|TRBV7-2|.
TGTGCCAGCAGCTCTCCGGGCACAGATACGCAGTATTTT
CASSSPGTDTQYF